A selection of T cell receptor beta chains follows, all from one sample in a study of cytomegalovirus exposure and HLA in healthy donors. Profiling relied on immunoSEQ multiplex PCR, and the TCRdb table lists in-frame clones only, not all of them. Among about 120,000 clones listed, roughly 80% were seen once. The specimen was PBMCs. Receptors originate from a man younger than 40 in good health and CMV-seropositive. CDR3s include the opening cysteine and the closing phenylalanine or tryptophan. Each record gives: V gene, D gene, J gene, clone size, CDR3 protein, CDR3 DNA. The D gene is left open where the match is weak. The size of a clone is reported for some rows only, either as once, few or many, or as a class for expanded clones.

v_gene: TRBV10-1; d_gene: TRBD1; j_gene: TRBJ2-2; abundance: NA; CDR3aa: CASNPGQGLSGELFF; CDR3nt: TGCGCCAGCAACCCGGGACAGGGTCTTTCCGGGGAGCTGTTTTTT
v_gene: TRBV19; d_gene: NA; j_gene: TRBJ1-3; abundance: NA; CDR3aa: CASRVPAGNTIYF; CDR3nt: TGTGCCAGTAGAGTCCCAGCTGGAAACACCATATATTTT
v_gene: TRBV7-6; d_gene: TRBD1; j_gene: TRBJ2-7; abundance: NA; CDR3aa: CASSLAGGQGGEQYF; CDR3nt: TGTGCCAGCAGCTTAGCGGGCGGACAGGGTGGCGAGCAGTACTTC
v_gene: TRBV9; d_gene: NA; j_gene: TRBJ2-7; abundance: NA; CDR3aa: CASSVAGDEQYF; CDR3nt: TGTGCCAGCAGCGTAGCAGGGGACGAGCAGTACTTC
v_gene: TRBV2; d_gene: TRBD2; j_gene: TRBJ2-5; abundance: NA; CDR3aa: CASSERSLAGGGTQYF; CDR3nt: TGTGCCAGCAGTGAACGGTCCCTAGCGGGAGGGGGGACCCAGTACTTC
v_gene: TRBV6-5; d_gene: TRBD1; j_gene: TRBJ1-1; abundance: NA; CDR3aa: CASSYDREAEAFF; CDR3nt: TGTGCCAGCAGTTATGACAGGGAGGCCGAAGCTTTCTTT
v_gene: TRBV9; d_gene: NA; j_gene: TRBJ2-1; abundance: once; CDR3aa: CASSVVAIATSNEQFF; CDR3nt: TGTGCCAGCAGCGTAGTTGCGATAGCGACTAGCAATGAGCAGTTCTTC
v_gene: TRBV27; d_gene: TRBD1; j_gene: TRBJ1-4; abundance: NA; CDR3aa: CASSLGQGAGNEKLFF; CDR3nt: TGTGCCAGCAGTTTAGGGCAGGGGGCGGGTAATGAAAAACTGTTTTTT
v_gene: TRBV19; d_gene: TRBD2; j_gene: TRBJ2-1; abundance: NA; CDR3aa: CASSIETPGLVYYNEQFF; CDR3nt: TGTGCCAGTAGTATCGAGACACCGGGACTAGTGTACTACAATGAGCAGTTCTTC
v_gene: TRBV5-1; d_gene: TRBD2; j_gene: TRBJ2-5; abundance: NA; CDR3aa: CASSRSGDAEETQYF; CDR3nt: TGCGCCAGCAGCCGTAGCGGGGACGCGGAGGAGACCCAGTACTTC
v_gene: TRBV6-5; d_gene: NA; j_gene: TRBJ1-2; abundance: once; CDR3aa: CASTEGTSYGYTF; CDR3nt: TGTGCCAGCACCGAGGGCACTTCCTATGGCTACACCTTC
v_gene: TRBV6-5; d_gene: TRBD1; j_gene: TRBJ1-3; abundance: NA; CDR3aa: CASSRRTGRNTIYF; CDR3nt: TGTGCCAGCAGCCGGAGGACAGGGAGAAACACCATATATTTT
v_gene: TRBV10-1; d_gene: TRBD1; j_gene: TRBJ1-3; abundance: NA; CDR3aa: CASSRDRGSGNTIYF; CDR3nt: TGCGCCAGCAGTCGGGACAGGGGCTCTGGAAACACCATATATTTT
v_gene: TRBV11-2; d_gene: NA; j_gene: TRBJ2-3; abundance: NA; CDR3aa: CASSSWDNTDTQYF; CDR3nt: TGTGCCAGCAGCTCATGGGACAACACAGATACGCAGTATTTT
v_gene: TRBV27; d_gene: TRBD1; j_gene: TRBJ1-1; abundance: NA; CDR3aa: CASSPWTGGANTEAFF; CDR3nt: TGTGCCAGCAGTCCTTGGACAGGGGGCGCAAACACTGAAGCTTTCTTT
v_gene: TRBV27; d_gene: NA; j_gene: TRBJ1-1; abundance: NA; CDR3aa: CASRPGFSPGTEAFF; CDR3nt: TGTGCCAGCCGTCCCGGGTTTAGCCCGGGGACTGAAGCTTTCTTT
v_gene: TRBV21-1; d_gene: NA; j_gene: TRBJ2-7; abundance: NA; CDR3aa: CASSKGDRMTYEQYF; CDR3nt: TGTGCCAGCAGCAAAGGGGACAGAATGACATACGAGCAGTACTTC
v_gene: TRBV10-3; d_gene: NA; j_gene: TRBJ2-3; abundance: NA; CDR3aa: CATRRRGDTDTQYF; CDR3nt: TGTGCCACCAGAAGGCGGGGAGACACAGATACGCAGTATTTT
v_gene: TRBV10-1; d_gene: TRBD1; j_gene: TRBJ1-6; abundance: NA; CDR3aa: CASSSGTGKNNSPLHF; CDR3nt: TGCGCCAGCAGCTCCGGGACAGGGAAAAATAATTCACCCCTCCACTTT
v_gene: TRBV9; d_gene: NA; j_gene: TRBJ2-3; abundance: NA; CDR3aa: CASSVESLADTQYF; CDR3nt: TGTGCCAGCAGCGTAGAATCCCTTGCAGATACGCAGTATTTT
v_gene: TRBV28; d_gene: TRBD1; j_gene: TRBJ2-7; abundance: few; CDR3aa: CASSIPGQGYYEQYF; CDR3nt: TGTGCCAGCAGCATTCCGGGACAGGGGTACTACGAGCAGTACTTC
v_gene: TRBV18; d_gene: TRBD1; j_gene: TRBJ1-1; abundance: NA; CDR3aa: CASSPTGTGVPAFF; CDR3nt: TGTGCCAGCTCACCGACGGGGACAGGGGTTCCAGCTTTCTTT
v_gene: TRBV15; d_gene: NA; j_gene: TRBJ1-1; abundance: NA; CDR3aa: CATSRGRTDEAFF; CDR3nt: TGTGCCACCAGCAGAGGACGGACAGATGAAGCTTTCTTT
v_gene: TRBV6-1; d_gene: TRBD1; j_gene: TRBJ1-1; abundance: few; CDR3aa: CASRATGMRDTEAFF; CDR3nt: TGTGCCAGCAGGGCGACAGGGATGCGGGACACTGAAGCTTTCTTT
v_gene: TRBV7-6; d_gene: NA; j_gene: TRBJ2-2; abundance: NA; CDR3aa: CASSPRQGRYGGELFF; CDR3nt: TGTGCCAGCAGCCCTAGGCAGGGGCGATACGGCGGGGAGCTGTTTTTT
v_gene: TRBV6-1; d_gene: NA; j_gene: TRBJ2-7; abundance: NA; CDR3aa: CASSEGPFYSYEQYF; CDR3nt: TGTGCCAGCAGTGAAGGTCCCTTTTACTCCTACGAGCAGTACTTC
v_gene: TRBV5-6; d_gene: NA; j_gene: TRBJ1-6; abundance: NA; CDR3aa: CASSLDYGSSYNSPLHF; CDR3nt: TGTGCCAGCAGCTTGGATTACGGGAGCTCCTATAATTCACCCCTCCACTTT
v_gene: TRBV5-1; d_gene: TRBD2; j_gene: TRBJ2-3; abundance: NA; CDR3aa: CASSLTSGGSTQYF; CDR3nt: TGCGCCAGCAGTTTAACTAGCGGGGGAAGTACGCAGTATTTT
v_gene: TRBV5-1; d_gene: NA; j_gene: TRBJ1-5; abundance: NA; CDR3aa: CASSLGWGLNQPQHF; CDR3nt: TGCGCCAGCAGCTTGGGGTGGGGGCTCAATCAGCCCCAGCATTTT
v_gene: TRBV11-3; d_gene: NA; j_gene: TRBJ2-5; abundance: NA; CDR3aa: CASSPPGQETQYF; CDR3nt: TGTGCCAGCAGCCCACCGGGGCAAGAGACCCAGTACTTC
v_gene: TRBV2; d_gene: TRBD2; j_gene: TRBJ2-7; abundance: NA; CDR3aa: CASSAGTSGGYEQYF; CDR3nt: TGTGCCAGCAGCGCTGGGACTAGCGGCGGCTACGAGCAGTACTTC
v_gene: TRBV10-3; d_gene: TRBD2; j_gene: TRBJ2-1; abundance: NA; CDR3aa: CAISEPQTSGGSYNEQFF; CDR3nt: TGTGCCATCAGTGAGCCCCAGACTAGCGGGGGTTCCTACAATGAGCAGTTCTTC
v_gene: TRBV10-1; d_gene: NA; j_gene: TRBJ1-1; abundance: NA; CDR3aa: CASSESGRGYTEAFF; CDR3nt: TGCGCCAGCAGTGAGTCGGGCAGGGGATACACTGAAGCTTTCTTT
v_gene: TRBV5-1; d_gene: TRBD2; j_gene: TRBJ2-5; abundance: NA; CDR3aa: CASSLTSGGINGQTQYF; CDR3nt: TGCGCCAGCAGCTTGACTAGCGGGGGGATAAACGGGCAGACCCAGTACTTC
v_gene: TRBV9; d_gene: NA; j_gene: TRBJ1-3; abundance: once; CDR3aa: CASSETETAAFNTIYF; CDR3nt: TGTGCCAGCAGCGAGACTGAGACAGCCGCCTTTAACACCATATATTTT
v_gene: TRBV6-5; d_gene: NA; j_gene: TRBJ1-6; abundance: NA; CDR3aa: CASSAGDSPLHF; CDR3nt: TGTGCCAGCAGTGCAGGGGATTCACCCCTCCACTTT
v_gene: TRBV6-1; d_gene: TRBD2; j_gene: TRBJ2-4; abundance: once; CDR3aa: CASSERERGTRGNIQYF; CDR3nt: TGTGCCAGCAGTGAAAGAGAGCGGGGGACGCGGGGTAACATTCAGTACTTC
v_gene: TRBV6-5; d_gene: TRBD2; j_gene: TRBJ2-7; abundance: NA; CDR3aa: CATAGRGGSYEQYF; CDR3nt: TGTGCCACCGCGGGGCGGGGGGGTTCCTACGAGCAGTACTTC
v_gene: TRBV6-5; d_gene: NA; j_gene: TRBJ1-2; abundance: few; CDR3aa: CASSRTGSVGYTF; CDR3nt: TGTGCCAGCAGCCGGACGGGATCGGTCGGCTACACCTTC
v_gene: TRBV30; d_gene: TRBD2; j_gene: TRBJ2-3; abundance: few; CDR3aa: CAWSQGTSGTDTQYF; CDR3nt: TGTGCCTGGAGCCAAGGGACTAGCGGCACAGATACGCAGTATTTT
v_gene: TRBV10-2; d_gene: NA; j_gene: TRBJ2-5; abundance: NA; CDR3aa: CASSGKWETQYF; CDR3nt: TGCGCCAGCAGCGGGAAATGGGAGACCCAGTACTTC
v_gene: TRBV30; d_gene: TRBD1; j_gene: TRBJ1-5; abundance: NA; CDR3aa: CAWSQGAGQPQHF; CDR3nt: TGTGCCTGGAGTCAGGGGGCAGGTCAGCCCCAGCATTTT
v_gene: TRBV6-1; d_gene: TRBD2; j_gene: TRBJ2-3; abundance: NA; CDR3aa: CASSEALADLGDTQYF; CDR3nt: TGTGCCAGCAGTGAAGCTCTAGCGGACCTGGGGGATACGCAGTATTTT
v_gene: TRBV27; d_gene: NA; j_gene: TRBJ1-5; abundance: few; CDR3aa: CASSGGYSNQPQHF; CDR3nt: TGTGCCAGCAGTGGGGGGTATAGCAATCAGCCCCAGCATTTT
v_gene: TRBV5-6; d_gene: NA; j_gene: TRBJ1-3; abundance: few; CDR3aa: CASNRVSSGNTIYF; CDR3nt: TGTGCCAGCAACAGGGTTAGCTCTGGAAACACCATATATTTT
v_gene: TRBV9; d_gene: TRBD1; j_gene: TRBJ2-1; abundance: NA; CDR3aa: CASSAGTATYNEQFF; CDR3nt: TGTGCCAGCAGCGCCGGGACAGCAACCTACAATGAGCAGTTCTTC
v_gene: TRBV2; d_gene: NA; j_gene: TRBJ1-5; abundance: NA; CDR3aa: CASSPGPDRRTNQPQHF; CDR3nt: TGTGCCAGCAGCCCTGGCCCCGACAGGCGAACCAACCAGCCCCAGCATTTT
v_gene: TRBV5-1; d_gene: TRBD2; j_gene: TRBJ2-1; abundance: NA; CDR3aa: CASAGLASSINSYNEQFF; CDR3nt: TGCGCCAGCGCGGGACTAGCTTCTTCAATAAATTCCTACAATGAGCAGTTCTTC
v_gene: TRBV27; d_gene: NA; j_gene: TRBJ1-2; abundance: NA; CDR3aa: CASSVRGSYGYTF; CDR3nt: TGTGCCAGCAGTGTCAGAGGGAGCTATGGCTACACCTTC
v_gene: TRBV10-2; d_gene: TRBD1; j_gene: TRBJ1-4; abundance: NA; CDR3aa: CASSESTGGVNEKLFF; CDR3nt: TGCGCCAGCAGTGAGTCGACAGGGGGTGTTAATGAAAAACTGTTTTTT
v_gene: TRBV28; d_gene: NA; j_gene: TRBJ1-1; abundance: NA; CDR3aa: CASSFSSEAFF; CDR3nt: TGTGCCAGCAGTTTTAGTTCTGAAGCTTTCTTT
v_gene: TRBV7-6; d_gene: NA; j_gene: TRBJ1-2; abundance: once; CDR3aa: CASSLAQGRGGYGYTF; CDR3nt: TGTGCCAGCAGCTTAGCTCAGGGCCGAGGTGGCTATGGCTACACCTTC